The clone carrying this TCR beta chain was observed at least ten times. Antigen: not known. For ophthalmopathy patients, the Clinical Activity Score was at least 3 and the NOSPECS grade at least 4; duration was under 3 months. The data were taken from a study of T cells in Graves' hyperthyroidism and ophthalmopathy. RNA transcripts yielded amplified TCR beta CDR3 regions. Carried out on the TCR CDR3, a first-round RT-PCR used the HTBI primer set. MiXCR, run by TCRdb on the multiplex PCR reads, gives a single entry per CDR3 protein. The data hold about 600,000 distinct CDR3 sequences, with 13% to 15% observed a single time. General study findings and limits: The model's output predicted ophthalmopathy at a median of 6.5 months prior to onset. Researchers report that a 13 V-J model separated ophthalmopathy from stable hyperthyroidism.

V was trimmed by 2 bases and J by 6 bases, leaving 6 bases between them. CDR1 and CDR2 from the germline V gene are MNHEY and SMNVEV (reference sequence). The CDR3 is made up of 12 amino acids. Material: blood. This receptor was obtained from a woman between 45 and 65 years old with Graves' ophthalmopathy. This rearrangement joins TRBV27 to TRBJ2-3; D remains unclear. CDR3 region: CASSLKGDTQYF. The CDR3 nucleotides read TGTGCCAGCAGTTTAAAAGGCGATACGCAGTATTTT.